This TCR beta chain appears in the sequencing data of a study of blood T cell repertoires in COVID-19. Study-level information: PBMCs, B-cell-depleted T cells, or T cells provided the cDNA or gDNA that made up the material.

This CDR3 region has 14 residues. J gave up 0 bases and V 5 bases, and 1 base lay outside the gene matches. Germline V gene data show CDR1 as MDHEN and CDR2 as SYDVKM. Authors' analysis steps: Nucleated cell number was recorded as an estimate derived from reference gene primer amplification. Sequenced by immunoSEQ multiplex PCR; TCRdb stores in-frame clones only, minus some. V, J and clone size are those of that table, while D and trimming were read from the DNA. There are roughly 40,000 clones in the sample; approximately 85% occur only once, and 9% to 15% lies in the top ten. V usage is TRBV28 and J usage is TRBJ1-1; 9 bases are a match to TRBD1. The specimen sequenced was peripheral blood. This sequence was found in a human donor in a cohort sampled during active COVID-19. The CDR3 DNA reads TGTGCCAGCAGTACAGGGGGCCTGAACACTGAAGCTTTCTTT. Translation: CASSTGGLNTEAFF.